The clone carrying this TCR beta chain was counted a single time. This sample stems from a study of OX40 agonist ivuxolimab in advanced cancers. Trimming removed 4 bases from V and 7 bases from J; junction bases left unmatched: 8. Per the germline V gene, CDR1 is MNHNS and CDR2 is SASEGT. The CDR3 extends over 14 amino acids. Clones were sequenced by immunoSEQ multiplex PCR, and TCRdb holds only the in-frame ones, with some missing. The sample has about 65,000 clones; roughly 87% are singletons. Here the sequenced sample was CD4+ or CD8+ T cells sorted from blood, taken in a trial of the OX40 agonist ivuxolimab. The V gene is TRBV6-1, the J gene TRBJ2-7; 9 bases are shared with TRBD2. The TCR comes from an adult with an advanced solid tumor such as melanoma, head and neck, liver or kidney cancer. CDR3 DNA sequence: TGTGCCAGCAGTGCCAGGGGACTAGCTCTTGAGCAGTACTTC. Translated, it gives CASSARGLALEQYF.